This T cell receptor beta chain was found in a study of beta chain features in type 1 diabetes. This clone was seen many times. TCRB transcripts that were expressed got sequenced, as all of the isolated RNA had been reverse transcribed. Measured with immunoSEQ multiplex PCR; TCRdb has only the in-frame clones, and not every one. The sample lists 150,000 to 190,000 clones, about 8.1% seen once, with less than 0.85% in the top ten. CDR3 size: 15 residues. Germline assignment: CDR1 SEHNR and CDR2 FQNEAQ (reference sequence). Trimming at V came to 6 bases and at J to 2 bases, leaving 8 bases not matched to a gene.

The source of this sequence is a man younger than 35 in good health. The rearrangement uses TRBV7-9 and TRBJ2-7; 9 bases agree with TRBD1. The sample comprised central memory CD4+ T cells from blood. In DNA form, the CDR3 reads TGTGCCAGCAGTCCCCGGGACAGGGAGACCTACGAGCAGTACTTC. Its protein is CASSPRDRETYEQYF.